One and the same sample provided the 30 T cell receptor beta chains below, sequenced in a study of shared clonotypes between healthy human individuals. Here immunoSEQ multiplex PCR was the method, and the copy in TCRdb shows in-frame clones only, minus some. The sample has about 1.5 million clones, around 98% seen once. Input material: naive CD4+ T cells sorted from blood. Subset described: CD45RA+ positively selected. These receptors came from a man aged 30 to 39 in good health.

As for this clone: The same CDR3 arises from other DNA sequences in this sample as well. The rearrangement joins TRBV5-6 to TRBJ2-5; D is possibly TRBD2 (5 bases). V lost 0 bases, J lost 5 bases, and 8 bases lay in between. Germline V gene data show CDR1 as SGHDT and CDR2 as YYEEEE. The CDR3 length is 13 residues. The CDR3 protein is CASSLGRRETQYF. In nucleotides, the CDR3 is TGTGCCAGCAGCTTGGGCAGGAGGGAGACCCAGTACTTC.

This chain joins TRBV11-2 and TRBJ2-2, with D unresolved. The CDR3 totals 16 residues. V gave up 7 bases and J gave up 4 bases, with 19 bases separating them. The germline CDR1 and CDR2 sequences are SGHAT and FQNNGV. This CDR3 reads CASIFGAASGTGELFF. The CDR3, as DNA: TGTGCCAGCATTTTTGGTGCCGCCTCCGGCACCGGGGAGCTGTTTTTT.

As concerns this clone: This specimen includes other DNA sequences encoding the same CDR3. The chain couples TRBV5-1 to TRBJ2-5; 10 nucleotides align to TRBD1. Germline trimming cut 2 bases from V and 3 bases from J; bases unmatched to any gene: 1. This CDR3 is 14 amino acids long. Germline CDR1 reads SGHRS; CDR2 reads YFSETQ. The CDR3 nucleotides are TGCGCCAGCAGCTTCGGGACAGGGGAAGAGACCCAGTACTTC. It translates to CASSFGTGEETQYF.

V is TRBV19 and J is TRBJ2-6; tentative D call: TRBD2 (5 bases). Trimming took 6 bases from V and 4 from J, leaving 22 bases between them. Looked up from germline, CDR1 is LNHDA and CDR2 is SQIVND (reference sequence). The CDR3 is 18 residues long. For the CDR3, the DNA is TGTGCCAGTAGCCCACAGCTGGTGCGGGTTGGGGGGGCCAACGTCCTGACTTTC. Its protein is CASSPQLVRVGGANVLTF.

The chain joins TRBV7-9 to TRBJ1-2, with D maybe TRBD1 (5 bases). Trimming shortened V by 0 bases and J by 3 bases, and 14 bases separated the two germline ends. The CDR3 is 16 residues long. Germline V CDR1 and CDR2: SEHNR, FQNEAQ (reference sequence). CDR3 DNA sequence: TGTGCCAGCAGCTTAGCGCACCGGGGCAGGGACTATGGCTACACCTTC. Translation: CASSLAHRGRDYGYTF.

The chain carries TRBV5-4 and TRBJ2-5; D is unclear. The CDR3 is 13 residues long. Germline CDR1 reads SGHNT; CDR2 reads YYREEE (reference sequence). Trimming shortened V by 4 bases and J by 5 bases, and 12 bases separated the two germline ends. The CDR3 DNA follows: TGTGCCAGCAGCGAACGGCGTAGGGAGACCCAGTACTTC. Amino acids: CASSERRRETQYF.

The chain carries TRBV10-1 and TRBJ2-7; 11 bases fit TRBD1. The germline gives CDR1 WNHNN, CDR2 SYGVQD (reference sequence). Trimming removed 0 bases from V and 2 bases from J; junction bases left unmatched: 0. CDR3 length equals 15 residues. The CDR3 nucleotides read TGCGCCAGCAGTGAGTCGGGACAGGGGGCCTACGAGCAGTACTTC. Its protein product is CASSESGQGAYEQYF.

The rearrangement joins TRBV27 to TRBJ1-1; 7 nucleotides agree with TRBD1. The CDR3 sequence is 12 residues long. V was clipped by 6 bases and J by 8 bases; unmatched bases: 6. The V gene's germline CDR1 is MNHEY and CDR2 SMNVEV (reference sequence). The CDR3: CASRPRTGEAFF. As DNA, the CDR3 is TGTGCCAGCAGACCAAGGACAGGAGAAGCTTTCTTT.

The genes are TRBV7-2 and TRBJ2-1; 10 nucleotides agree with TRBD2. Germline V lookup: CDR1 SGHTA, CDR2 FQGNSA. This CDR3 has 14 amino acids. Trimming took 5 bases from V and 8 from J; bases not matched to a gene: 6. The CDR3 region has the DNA TGTGCCAGCAGCGCCGGGACTAGCGTCGATGAGCAGTTCTTC. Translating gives CASSAGTSVDEQFF.

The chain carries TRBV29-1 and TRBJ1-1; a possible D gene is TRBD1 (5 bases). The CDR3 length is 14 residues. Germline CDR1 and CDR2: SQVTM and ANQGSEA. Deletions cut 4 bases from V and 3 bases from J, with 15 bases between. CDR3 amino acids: CSVGRGVRDTEAFF. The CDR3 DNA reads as TGCAGCGTTGGTAGGGGTGTTAGGGACACTGAAGCTTTCTTT.

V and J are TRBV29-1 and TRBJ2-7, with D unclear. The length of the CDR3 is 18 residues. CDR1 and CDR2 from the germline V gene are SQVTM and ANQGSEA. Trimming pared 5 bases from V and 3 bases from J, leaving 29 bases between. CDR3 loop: CSVLFPTRSTLILYEQYF. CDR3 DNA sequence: TGCAGCGTTTTGTTCCCGACCCGCAGCACCTTAATCCTCTACGAGCAGTACTTC.

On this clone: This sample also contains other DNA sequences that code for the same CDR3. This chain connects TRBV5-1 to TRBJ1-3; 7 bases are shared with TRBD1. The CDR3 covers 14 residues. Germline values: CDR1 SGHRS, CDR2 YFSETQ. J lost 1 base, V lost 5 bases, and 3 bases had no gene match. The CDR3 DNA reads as TGCGCCAGCAGTTGGACAGGTTCTGGAAACACCATATATTTT. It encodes CASSWTGSGNTIYF.

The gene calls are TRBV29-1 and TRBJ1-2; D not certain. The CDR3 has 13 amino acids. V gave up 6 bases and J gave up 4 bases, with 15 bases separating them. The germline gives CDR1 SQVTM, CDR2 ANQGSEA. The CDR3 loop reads CSVTHLGLYGYTF. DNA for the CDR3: TGCAGCGTAACCCACCTTGGTCTCTATGGCTACACCTTC.

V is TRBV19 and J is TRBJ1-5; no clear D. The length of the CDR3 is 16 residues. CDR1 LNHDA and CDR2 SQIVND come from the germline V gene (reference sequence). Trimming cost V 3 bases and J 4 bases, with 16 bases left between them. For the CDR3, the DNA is TGTGCCAGTAGTATCCTCCATGAAAGGATAAATCAGCCCCAGCATTTT. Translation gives CASSILHERINQPQHF.

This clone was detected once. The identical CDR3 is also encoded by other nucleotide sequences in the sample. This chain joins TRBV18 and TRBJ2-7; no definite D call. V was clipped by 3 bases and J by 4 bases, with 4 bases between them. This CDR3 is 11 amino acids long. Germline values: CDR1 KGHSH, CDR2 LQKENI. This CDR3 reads CASSPKYEQYF. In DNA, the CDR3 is TGTGCCAGCTCACCCAAATACGAGCAGTACTTC.

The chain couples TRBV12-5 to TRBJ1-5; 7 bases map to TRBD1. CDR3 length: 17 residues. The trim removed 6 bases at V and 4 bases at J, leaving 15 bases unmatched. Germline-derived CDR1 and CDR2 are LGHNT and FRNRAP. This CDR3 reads CASGSLLTGRRNQPQHF. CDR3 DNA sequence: TGTGCTAGTGGATCCTTACTGACAGGGAGGAGGAATCAGCCCCAGCATTTT.

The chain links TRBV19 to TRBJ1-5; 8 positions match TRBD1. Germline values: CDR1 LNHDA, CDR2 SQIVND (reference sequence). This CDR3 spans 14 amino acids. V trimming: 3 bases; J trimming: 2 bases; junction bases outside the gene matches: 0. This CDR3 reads CASSMDRGNQPQHF. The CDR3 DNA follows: TGTGCCAGTAGTATGGACAGGGGCAATCAGCCCCAGCATTTT.

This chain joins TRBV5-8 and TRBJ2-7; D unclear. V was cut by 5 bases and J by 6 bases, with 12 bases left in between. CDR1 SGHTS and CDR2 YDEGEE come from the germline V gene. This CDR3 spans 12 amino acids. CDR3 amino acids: CASSFPSREQYF. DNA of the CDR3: TGTGCCAGCAGTTTCCCTTCCCGCGAGCAGTACTTC.

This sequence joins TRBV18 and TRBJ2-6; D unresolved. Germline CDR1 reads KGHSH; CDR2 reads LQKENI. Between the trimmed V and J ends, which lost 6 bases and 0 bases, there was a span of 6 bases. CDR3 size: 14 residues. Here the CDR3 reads CASSHVSGANVLTF. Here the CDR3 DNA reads TGTGCCAGCTCCCATGTCTCTGGGGCCAACGTCCTGACTTTC.

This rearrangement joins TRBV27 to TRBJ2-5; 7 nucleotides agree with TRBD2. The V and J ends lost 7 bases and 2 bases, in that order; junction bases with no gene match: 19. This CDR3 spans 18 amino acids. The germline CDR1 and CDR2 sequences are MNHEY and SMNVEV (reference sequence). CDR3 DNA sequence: TGTGCCAGCAAGGGGTGGTGGGGGGGAGTGGTTGATCAAGAGACCCAGTACTTC. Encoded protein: CASKGWWGGVVDQETQYF.

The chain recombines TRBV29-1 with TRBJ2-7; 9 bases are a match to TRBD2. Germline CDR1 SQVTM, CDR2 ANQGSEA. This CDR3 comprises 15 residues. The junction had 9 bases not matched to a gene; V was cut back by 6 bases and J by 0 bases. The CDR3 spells CSVTDNSGSSYEQYF. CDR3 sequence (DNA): TGCAGCGTGACTGATAATAGCGGGAGCTCCTACGAGCAGTACTTC.

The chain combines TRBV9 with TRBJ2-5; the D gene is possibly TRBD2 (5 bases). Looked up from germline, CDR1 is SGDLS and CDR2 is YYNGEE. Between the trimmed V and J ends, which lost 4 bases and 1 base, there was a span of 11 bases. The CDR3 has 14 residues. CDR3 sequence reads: CASSPGLGQETQYF. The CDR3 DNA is TGTGCCAGCAGCCCTGGACTGGGCCAAGAGACCCAGTACTTC.

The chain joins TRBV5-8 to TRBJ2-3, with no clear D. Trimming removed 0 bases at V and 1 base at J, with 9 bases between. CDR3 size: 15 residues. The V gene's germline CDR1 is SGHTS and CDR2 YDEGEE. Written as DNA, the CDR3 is TGTGCCAGCAGCTTGGGACCCTCCCGCACAGATACGCAGTATTTT. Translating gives CASSLGPSRTDTQYF.

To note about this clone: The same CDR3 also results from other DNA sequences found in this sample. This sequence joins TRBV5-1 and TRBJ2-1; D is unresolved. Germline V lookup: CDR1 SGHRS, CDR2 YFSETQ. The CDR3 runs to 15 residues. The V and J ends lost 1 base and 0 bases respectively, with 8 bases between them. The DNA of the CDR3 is TGCGCCAGCAGCTTGTACCGGAGCTCCTACAATGAGCAGTTCTTC. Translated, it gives CASSLYRSSYNEQFF.

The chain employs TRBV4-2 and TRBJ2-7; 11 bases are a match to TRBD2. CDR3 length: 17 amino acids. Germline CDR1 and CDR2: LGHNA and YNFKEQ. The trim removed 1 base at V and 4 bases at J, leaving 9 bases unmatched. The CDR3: CASSQGLTSGTQYEQYF. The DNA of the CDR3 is TGTGCCAGCAGCCAAGGTCTGACTAGCGGGACTCAATACGAGCAGTACTTC.

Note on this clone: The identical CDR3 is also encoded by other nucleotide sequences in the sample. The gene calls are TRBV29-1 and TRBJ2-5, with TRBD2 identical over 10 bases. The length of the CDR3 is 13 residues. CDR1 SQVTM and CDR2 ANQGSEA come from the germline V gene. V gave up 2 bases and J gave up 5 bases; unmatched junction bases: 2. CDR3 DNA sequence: TGCAGCGTTGAACTAGCGGGAGTTGAGACCCAGTACTTC. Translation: CSVELAGVETQYF.

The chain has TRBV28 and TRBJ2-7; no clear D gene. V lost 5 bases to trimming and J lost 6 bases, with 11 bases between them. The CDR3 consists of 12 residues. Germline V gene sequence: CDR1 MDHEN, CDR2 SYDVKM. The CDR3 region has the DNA TGTGCCAGCAGTACGGACCCGTCCGAGCAGTACTTC. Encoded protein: CASSTDPSEQYF. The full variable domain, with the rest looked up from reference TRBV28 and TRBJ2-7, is DVKVTQSSRYLVKRTGEKVFLECVQDMDHENMFWYRQDPGLGLRLIYFSYDVKMKEKGDIPEGYSVSREKKERFSLILESASTNQTSMYLCASSTDPSEQYFGPGTRLTVT.

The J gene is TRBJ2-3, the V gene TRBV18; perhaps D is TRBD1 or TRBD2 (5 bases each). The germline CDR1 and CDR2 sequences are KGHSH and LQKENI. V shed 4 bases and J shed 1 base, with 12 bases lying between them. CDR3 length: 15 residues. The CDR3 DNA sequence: TGTGCCAGCTCACGGGACCCCTTGGGCACAGATACGCAGTATTTT. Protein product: CASSRDPLGTDTQYF.

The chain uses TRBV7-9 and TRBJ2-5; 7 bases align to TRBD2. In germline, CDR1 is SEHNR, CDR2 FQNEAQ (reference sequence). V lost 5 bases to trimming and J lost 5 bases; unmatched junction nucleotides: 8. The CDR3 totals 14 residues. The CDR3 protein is CASSPGTTGETQYF. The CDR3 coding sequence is TGTGCCAGCAGCCCAGGGACTACCGGTGAGACCCAGTACTTC.

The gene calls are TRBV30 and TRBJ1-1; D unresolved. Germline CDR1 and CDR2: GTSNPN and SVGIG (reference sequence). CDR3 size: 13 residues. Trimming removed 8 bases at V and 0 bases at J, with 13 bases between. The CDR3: CAGLPTVNTEAFF. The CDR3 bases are TGTGCCGGACTGCCTACAGTGAACACTGAAGCTTTCTTT.